A selection of T cell receptor beta chains follows, all from one sample in a study of beta chain features in type 1 diabetes. Clones were read by immunoSEQ multiplex PCR, and TCRdb kept only the in-frame ones, dropping some. Of about 700,000 clones in the sample, roughly 13% were seen once. The material sequenced was naive CD4+ T cells from blood. The origin of the receptors is a man younger than 35 with type 1 diabetes. The CDR3 runs from the conserved cysteine through the conserved F or W. The D gene is left open where the match is weak. The size field is filled for only some rows; it gives once, few, many or a size class.

v_gene	abundance	d_gene	j_gene	CDR3aa	CDR3nt
TRBV2	-	TRBD1	TRBJ1-2	CASRTDRGNVLGYTF	TGTGCCAGCAGAACAGACAGGGGAAACGTGTTAGGCTACACCTTC
TRBV29-1	few	TRBD1	TRBJ1-2	CSTGVGYGYTF	TGCAGCACAGGGGTGGGCTATGGCTACACCTTC
TRBV21-1	-	-	TRBJ1-1	CASSKPGAKGALSTEAFF	TGTGCCAGCAGCAAGCCGGGGGCCAAGGGAGCGTTGAGCACTGAAGCTTTCTTT
TRBV10-3	few	-	TRBJ2-1	CASSGQRGEQFF	TGTGCCAGCAGTGGACAGAGGGGAGAGCAGTTCTTC
TRBV27	few	-	TRBJ2-7	CASREASSYEQYF	TGTGCCAGCAGAGAGGCGAGCTCCTACGAGCAGTACTTC
TRBV19	-	TRBD1	TRBJ1-2	CASSIGGTGAPYGYTF	TGTGCCAGTAGTATCGGCGGGACAGGGGCCCCCTATGGCTACACCTTC
TRBV6-1	few	TRBD2	TRBJ2-3	CASNPGSGGGDTQYF	TGTGCCAGCAACCCGGGGAGCGGGGGGGGAGATACGCAGTATTTT
TRBV11-3	few	-	TRBJ1-2	CASSHGAGNYGYTF	TGTGCCAGCAGCCACGGGGCAGGGAACTATGGCTACACCTTC
TRBV30	-	-	TRBJ2-4	CAWSVSIIQYF	TGTGCCTGGAGTGTCAGTATCATTCAGTACTTC
TRBV2	few	-	TRBJ1-2	CASSDGQAVRYTF	TGTGCCAGCAGTGATGGGCAGGCGGTTCGCTACACCTTC
TRBV9	few	TRBD1	TRBJ1-6	CASSIGQGNNSPLHF	TGTGCCAGCAGCATCGGACAGGGTAACAATTCACCCCTCCACTTT
TRBV7-2	-	-	TRBJ2-7	CASSEGPYEQYF	TGTGCCAGCAGCGAAGGACCATACGAGCAGTACTTC
TRBV6-5	few	-	TRBJ2-2	CASSRGGELFF	TGTGCCAGCAGTCGGGGCGGGGAGCTGTTTTTT